This T cell receptor beta chain emerged from a study of cytomegalovirus exposure and HLA in healthy donors. Donors were drawn from the approximately 120-subject validation cohort, separate from the 666-subject first cohort. Produced via immunoSEQ multiplex PCR; TCRdb's table is partial and in-frame only. Seen here are tens of thousands of clones, around 96% observed once, and the top ten hold 10%. This sequence originates from a man aged 25-45 years in good health and CMV-seropositive. The sequencing input was PBMCs.

CDR3 sequence (DNA): TGTGCCAGCAGTGGGACAGGGGGCGCCTACGAGCAGTACTTC. It translates to CASSGTGGAYEQYF. This chain links TRBV2 with TRBJ2-7; TRBD1 matches at 11 bases. The CDR3 extends over 14 amino acids. The germline V gene has CDR1 SNHLY and CDR2 FYNNEI. V lost 4 bases and J lost 2; bases outside the gene matches: 1. The whole variable domain, filled in from reference TRBV2 and TRBJ2-7, reads EPEVTQTPSHQVTQMGQEVILRCVPISNHLYFYWYRQILGQKVEFLVSFYNNEISEKSEIFDDQFSVERPDGSNFTLKIRSTKLEDSAMYFCASSGTGGAYEQYFGPGTRLTVT.